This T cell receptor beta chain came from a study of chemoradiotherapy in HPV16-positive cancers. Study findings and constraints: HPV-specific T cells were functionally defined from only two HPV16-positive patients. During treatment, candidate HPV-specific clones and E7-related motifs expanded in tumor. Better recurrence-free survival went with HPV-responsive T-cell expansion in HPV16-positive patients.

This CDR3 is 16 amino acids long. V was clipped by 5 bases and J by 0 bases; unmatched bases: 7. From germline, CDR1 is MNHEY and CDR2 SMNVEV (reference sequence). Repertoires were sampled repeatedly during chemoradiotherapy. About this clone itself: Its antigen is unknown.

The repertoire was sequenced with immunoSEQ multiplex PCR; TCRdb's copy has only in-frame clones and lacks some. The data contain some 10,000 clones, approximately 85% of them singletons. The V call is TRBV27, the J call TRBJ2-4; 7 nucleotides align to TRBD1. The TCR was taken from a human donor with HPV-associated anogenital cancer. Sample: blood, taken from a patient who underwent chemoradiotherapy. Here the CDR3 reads CASSPKDRLAKNIQYF. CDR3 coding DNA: TGTGCCAGCAGTCCAAAGGACAGGCTAGCCAAAAACATTCAGTACTTC.